The next 32 T cell receptor beta chains were all read from a single sample in a study of blood T cell repertoires in COVID-19. TCRdb keeps only in-frame clones here, not all; method: immunoSEQ multiplex PCR. The sample carries roughly 250,000 clones, 75% to 85% recorded once. Sequenced: peripheral blood. The receptor source for this set is a woman in her 70s with acute or convalescent COVID-19.

J is TRBJ2-2 and V is TRBV30, with D maybe TRBD1 (6 bases). Germline values: CDR1 GTSNPN, CDR2 SVGIG (reference sequence). The CDR3 runs 13 residues. V was shortened by 3 bases and J by 6 bases, with 11 bases between the two germline ends. This CDR3 is CAWRTRGAGELFF. The CDR3 coding sequence is TGTGCCTGGAGGACCAGGGGCGCCGGGGAGCTGTTTTTT. Full variable domain (missing parts from reference TRBV30 and TRBJ2-2): SQTIHQWPATLVQPVGSPLSLECTVEGTSNPNLYWYRQAAGRGLQLLFYSVGIGQISSEVPQNLSASRPQDRQFILSSKKLLLSDSGFYLCAWRTRGAGELFFGEGSRLTVL.

As for this clone: Different DNA sequences within this sample yield the same CDR3. The CDR3 sequence is CAWSVRDNQPQHF. The DNA of the CDR3 is TGTGCCTGGAGCGTGCGGGATAATCAGCCCCAGCATTTT. The chain links TRBV30 to TRBJ1-5; no reliable D call. Trimming took 3 bases from V and 4 from J, leaving 10 bases between them. The CDR3 runs to 13 residues. CDR1 and CDR2 from the germline V gene are GTSNPN and SVGIG (reference sequence). The full variable domain, completed using reference TRBV30 and TRBJ1-5, is SQTIHQWPATLVQPVGSPLSLECTVEGTSNPNLYWYRQAAGRGLQLLFYSVGIGQISSEVPQNLSASRPQDRQFILSSKKLLLSDSGFYLCAWSVRDNQPQHFGDGTRLSIL.

This clone was counted a single time. This CDR3 is CSASTRGGTYNSPLHF. In DNA form, the CDR3 reads TGCAGTGCTAGTACCCGCGGAGGTACCTATAATTCACCCCTCCACTTT. The chain combines TRBV20-1 with TRBJ1-6; no clear D gene. From germline, CDR1 is DFQATT and CDR2 SNEGSKA (reference sequence). Trimming pared 3 bases from V and 2 bases from J, leaving 14 bases between. CDR3 length: 16 amino acids.

This clone was detected only a few times. This chain uses TRBV30 with TRBJ1-2; no clear D. The germline CDR1 and CDR2 sequences are GTSNPN and SVGIG (reference sequence). The CDR3 covers 13 residues. V dropped 5 bases and J dropped 8 bases, with 18 bases sitting between them. The CDR3 spells CAWSEGGFGGYTF. The CDR3 coding sequence is TGTGCCTGGTCTGAGGGAGGGTTTGGGGGCTACACCTTC.

This clone has only a few counts. The chain links TRBV6-2 or TRBV6-3 to TRBJ1-4, with no clear D. The CDR3 is made up of 12 amino acids. V lost 4 bases, J lost 3 bases, and 3 bases lay in between. From germline, CDR1 is MNHEY and CDR2 SVGEGT. The CDR3 region has the DNA TGTGCCAGCAGTTGGCCTAATGAAAAACTGTTTTTT. This sequence encodes CASSWPNEKLFF.

The chain couples TRBV15 to TRBJ1-1; the D is unclear. CDR3 length equals 14 residues. V was clipped by 0 bases and J by 5 bases, with 10 bases between them. Germline V gene lookup returns CDR1 LNHNV and CDR2 YYDKDF (reference sequence). CDR3 DNA: TGTGCCACCAGCAGAGATCGTTCGGGTACTGAAGCTTTCTTT. This translates into CATSRDRSGTEAFF.

The sample holds a few counts of this clone. V is TRBV5-8 and J is TRBJ1-2; 8 bases agree with TRBD1. Germline trimming cut 0 bases from V and 2 bases from J; bases unmatched to any gene: 9. This CDR3 has 17 amino acids. The germline CDR1 and CDR2 sequences are SGHTS and YDEGEE. In DNA form, the CDR3 reads TGTGCCAGCAGCTTGGAGGCAGGGGGCGTGAAGAACTATGGCTACACCTTC. This sequence encodes CASSLEAGGVKNYGYTF.

The V call is TRBV3-1 (or the pseudogene TRBV3-2), the J call TRBJ1-3; D perhaps matches TRBD1 (5 bases). Germline V gene sequence: CDR1 LGHDT, CDR2 YNNKEL (reference sequence). Deletions cut 1 base from V and 3 bases from J, with 10 bases between. This CDR3 region has 15 residues. CDR3 protein: CASSQGLRGGNTIYF. The CDR3 DNA reads as TGTGCCAGCAGCCAAGGGCTAAGGGGTGGAAACACCATATATTTT.

This rearrangement joins TRBV5-6 to TRBJ1-5; D call uncertain. The CDR3 is 16 amino acids. Germline CDR1 SGHDT, CDR2 YYEEEE. V was clipped by 1 base and J by 0 bases, with 11 bases between them. The CDR3 nucleotides are TGTGCCAGCAGCTTGAATAGACTGAATAGCAATCAGCCCCAGCATTTT. Protein sequence: CASSLNRLNSNQPQHF.

In DNA, the CDR3 is TGTGCCAGCACCGTTGGAGGACAGGGCGGTGGCTACACCTTC. Protein sequence: CASTVGGQGGGYTF. V gene TRBV11-2 combines with J gene TRBJ1-2; the match to TRBD1 covers 8 bases. The CDR3 length is 14 residues. After removal of 7 bases from V and 7 bases from J, the junction contained 11 bases not matched to a gene. The germline CDR1 and CDR2 sequences are SGHAT and FQNNGV.

As regards this clone: This sample also contains other DNA sequences that code for the same CDR3. The chain is built from TRBV4-3 and TRBJ1-1; D is uncertain. CDR1 LGHNA and CDR2 YSLEER come from the germline V gene. V dropped 3 bases and J dropped 4 bases, with 12 bases sitting between them. CDR3 length: 14 amino acids. CDR3 amino acids: CASSQEGSVTEAFF. CDR3 bases: TGCGCCAGCAGCCAGGAGGGCTCCGTCACTGAAGCTTTCTTT.

V and J are TRBV30 and TRBJ1-1; the D gene is possibly TRBD1 (5 bases). CDR3 length equals 13 residues. Trimming pared 3 bases from V and 5 bases from J, leaving 13 bases between. CDR1 and CDR2 (germline): GTSNPN, SVGIG (reference sequence). CDR3 residues: CAWRSTGGTEAFF. For the CDR3, the DNA is TGTGCCTGGAGGTCCACTGGGGGGACTGAAGCTTTCTTT.

J is TRBJ1-2 and V is TRBV29-1, with TRBD1 as a possible D gene (5 bases). The CDR3 has 13 amino acids. Germline CDR1 reads SQVTM; CDR2 reads ANQGSEA. Trimming removed 7 bases at V and 0 bases at J, with 12 bases between. As DNA, the CDR3 is TGCAGCGATCAAGGGGTAGCTAACTATGGCTACACCTTC. Encoded protein: CSDQGVANYGYTF.

V is TRBV4-3 and J is TRBJ1-6; TRBD1 is a possible D gene (5 bases). Germline CDR1 LGHNA, CDR2 YSLEER. The CDR3 sequence is 17 residues long. Trimming removed 1 base from V and 10 bases from J, with 20 bases in between. The CDR3 sequence is CASSQVITGTGASPLHF. For the CDR3, the DNA is TGCGCCAGCAGCCAAGTAATAACGGGGACGGGAGCCTCACCCCTCCACTTT.

The chain couples TRBV7-2 to TRBJ1-3; 8 nucleotides agree with TRBD1. The CDR3 length is 16 residues. The germline gives CDR1 SGHTA, CDR2 FQGNSA. V trimming: 4 bases; J trimming: 4 bases; junction bases outside the gene matches: 9. CDR3 region: CASSSLRGPSGNTIYF. The CDR3 nucleotides read TGTGCCAGCAGCTCCCTCAGGGGGCCCTCCGGAAACACCATATATTTT.

The chain couples TRBV19 to TRBJ1-2, with D uncertain. The CDR3 is 14 residues long. Germline CDR1 is LNHDA and CDR2 is SQIVND (reference sequence). V shed 0 bases and J shed 4 bases, with 9 bases lying between them. The CDR3 DNA sequence: TGTGCCAGTAGTATAGATTCACAGTTCTATGGCTACACCTTC. Its translation is CASSIDSQFYGYTF.

This chain joins TRBV7-9 and TRBJ1-2, with 8 bases matching TRBD1. V trimming: 1 base; J trimming: 8 bases; junction bases outside the gene matches: 3. This CDR3 region has 13 residues. Germline values: CDR1 SEHNR, CDR2 FQNEAQ (reference sequence). The CDR3 sequence: CASSLGGQGGYTF. The CDR3 nucleotides are TGTGCCAGCAGCTTAGGCGGACAGGGAGGCTACACCTTC.

This clone turned up a few times. This chain connects TRBV6-2 or TRBV6-3 to TRBJ1-3; possible D gene TRBD1, 6 bases. The CDR3 is made up of 14 amino acids. V lost 5 bases and J 5 bases, leaving 13 bases between the germline ends. The germline gives CDR1 MNHEY, CDR2 SVGEGT. The CDR3 DNA reads as TGTGCCAGCAGTCGGACAGAATTCCGAAACACCATATATTTT. Its translation: CASSRTEFRNTIYF.

The chain links TRBV6-2 or TRBV6-3 to TRBJ1-2, with TRBD1 identical over 8 bases. Trimming took 5 bases from V and 4 from J; bases not matched to a gene: 6. This CDR3 contains 14 residues. Germline V gene sequence: CDR1 MNHEY, CDR2 SVGEGT. CDR3 DNA: TGTGCCAGCAGTCCGCAGGGGGCTGTCTATGGCTACACCTTC. Amino acids: CASSPQGAVYGYTF.

The chain joins TRBV10-3 to TRBJ2-6; D may be TRBD1 (5 bases). The CDR3 covers 21 residues. Germline V gene lookup returns CDR1 ENHRY and CDR2 SYGVKD. V was trimmed by 3 bases and J by 0 bases, leaving 24 bases between them. Here the CDR3 reads CAISDLKGALLTGSGANVLTF. The CDR3 DNA reads TGTGCCATCAGTGATTTAAAAGGGGCTCTCCTTACGGGCTCTGGGGCCAACGTCCTGACTTTC.

The V and J genes are TRBV7-2 and TRBJ1-2, with D maybe TRBD1 (5 bases). With 5 bases removed from V and 3 bases from J, the gap between germline ends came to 16 bases. Germline values: CDR1 SGHTA, CDR2 FQGNSA. The CDR3 contains 15 residues. DNA of the CDR3: TGTGCCAGCAGCCCACAGGCAGGGATGGACTATGGCTACACCTTC. Translating gives CASSPQAGMDYGYTF.

This clone appeared once. The chain couples TRBV30 to TRBJ1-1, with 9 nucleotides matching TRBD1. With 3 bases clipped from V and 4 bases from J, the junction kept 6 bases outside the gene matches. The CDR3 is 14 residues long. Germline V gene data show CDR1 as GTSNPN and CDR2 as SVGIG (reference sequence). CDR3 DNA sequence: TGTGCCTGGAGGTTACAGGGGGCGAGCACTGAAGCTTTCTTT. Amino acids: CAWRLQGASTEAFF.

This chain links TRBV7-2 with TRBJ1-1, with 8 bases lining up with TRBD1. The CDR3 covers 15 residues. V lost 5 bases and J lost 3; bases outside the gene matches: 8. Germline lookup yields CDR1 SGHTA and CDR2 FQGNSA. The CDR3 DNA reads as TGTGCCAGCAGCCCTCTCCCGGGACAGGACACTGAAGCTTTCTTT. Translation: CASSPLPGQDTEAFF.

V and J are TRBV10-3 and TRBJ1-1; no reliable D call. Germline assignment: CDR1 ENHRY and CDR2 SYGVKD. Trimming cost V 3 bases and J 0 bases, with 5 bases left between them. The CDR3 is 13 amino acids. The CDR3: CAISDQVNTEAFF. The CDR3 region has the DNA TGTGCCATCAGTGATCAGGTGAACACTGAAGCTTTCTTT.

The rearrangement uses TRBV5-1 and TRBJ1-2; the D gene is possibly TRBD1 (5 bases). V shed 2 bases and J shed 8 bases, with 16 bases lying between them. From germline, CDR1 is SGHRS and CDR2 YFSETQ. The CDR3 is made up of 14 amino acids. CDR3 coding DNA: TGCGCCAGCAGCTTAGAGCGGGGCAGTAGGGGCTACACCTTC. Residues: CASSLERGSRGYTF.

This sequence joins TRBV19 and TRBJ1-2; D is undetermined. V gave up 4 bases and J gave up 5 bases, with 11 bases separating them. CDR3 size: 13 residues. Per the germline V gene, CDR1 is LNHDA and CDR2 is SQIVND (reference sequence). DNA for the CDR3: TGTGCCAGTAGTACTGACTCATTTTATGGCTACACCTTC. Protein: CASSTDSFYGYTF.

The chain recombines TRBV30 with TRBJ2-1; 10 bases agree with TRBD1. V lost 2 bases, J lost 6 bases, and 10 bases stayed unmatched. This CDR3 has 16 amino acids. Germline V gene sequence: CDR1 GTSNPN, CDR2 SVGIG (reference sequence). This CDR3 is CAWSIKPGQGFNEQFF. The DNA for the CDR3 is TGTGCCTGGAGTATAAAACCGGGACAGGGGTTCAATGAGCAGTTCTTC. The full variable domain, with the rest looked up from reference TRBV30 and TRBJ2-1, is SQTIHQWPATLVQPVGSPLSLECTVEGTSNPNLYWYRQAAGRGLQLLFYSVGIGQISSEVPQNLSASRPQDRQFILSSKKLLLSDSGFYLCAWSIKPGQGFNEQFFGPGTRLTVL.

The V call is TRBV7-2, the J call TRBJ2-1, with 10 bases identical to TRBD1. Germline-derived CDR1 and CDR2 are SGHTA and FQGNSA. V gave up 5 bases and J gave up 2 bases; unmatched junction bases: 15. The CDR3 extends over 19 amino acids. This CDR3 is CASSLHRDRGFRAYNEQFF. In nucleotides, the CDR3 is TGTGCCAGCAGCCTGCACCGGGACAGGGGTTTTCGGGCCTACAATGAGCAGTTCTTC.

The chain links TRBV19 to TRBJ1-2, with a weak D call TRBD1 (6 bases). The CDR3 runs 14 residues. Germline CDR1 LNHDA, CDR2 SQIVND (reference sequence). Trimming left V 4 bases short and J 3 bases short, with 12 bases between. The CDR3 reads CASSTTGQYYGYTF. DNA for the CDR3: TGTGCCAGTAGTACGACAGGACAATACTATGGCTACACCTTC.

This chain connects TRBV2 to TRBJ1-1; TRBD1 matches 8 bases. CDR1 is SNHLY, CDR2 FYNNEI, per germline. The CDR3 runs to 15 residues. The trim removed 7 bases at V and 3 bases at J, leaving 10 bases unmatched. CDR3 in amino acids: CASIEEGTGHTEAFF. As DNA, the CDR3 is TGTGCCAGCATCGAGGAAGGGACAGGCCACACTGAAGCTTTCTTT.

This clone has only one observation. This chain connects TRBV19 to TRBJ2-3; maybe TRBD2 (5 bases). The germline V gene encodes CDR1 LNHDA and CDR2 SQIVND (reference sequence). V lost 3 bases, J lost 0 bases, and 7 bases lay in between. The CDR3 has 14 residues. As DNA, the CDR3 is TGTGCCAGTAGTATCCGGGGTAGCACAGATACGCAGTATTTT. It translates to CASSIRGSTDTQYF.

The chain is built from TRBV29-1 and TRBJ1-1; D is undetermined. The CDR3 loop spans 11 amino acids. Trimming left V 5 bases short and J 3 bases short, with 7 bases between. Germline lookup yields CDR1 SQVTM and CDR2 ANQGSEA. CDR3 in DNA: TGCAGCGTTTCAGGTGACACTGAAGCTTTCTTT. Residues: CSVSGDTEAFF.